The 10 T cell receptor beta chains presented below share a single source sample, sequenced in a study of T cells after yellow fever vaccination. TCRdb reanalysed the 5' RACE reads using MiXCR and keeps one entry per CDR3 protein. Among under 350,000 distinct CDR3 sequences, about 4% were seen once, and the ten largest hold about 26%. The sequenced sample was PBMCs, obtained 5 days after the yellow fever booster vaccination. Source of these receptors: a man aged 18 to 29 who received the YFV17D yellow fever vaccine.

The CDR3 bases are TGTGCCAGCAGCCACAGAGGCACAGATACGCAGTATTTT. Translation gives CASSHRGTDTQYF. This sequence joins TRBV6-2 or TRBV6-3 and TRBJ2-3; D gene ambiguous. The V and J ends lost 6 bases and 1 base respectively, with 8 bases between them. The CDR3 runs to 13 residues. Looked up from germline, CDR1 is MNHEY and CDR2 is SVGEGT.

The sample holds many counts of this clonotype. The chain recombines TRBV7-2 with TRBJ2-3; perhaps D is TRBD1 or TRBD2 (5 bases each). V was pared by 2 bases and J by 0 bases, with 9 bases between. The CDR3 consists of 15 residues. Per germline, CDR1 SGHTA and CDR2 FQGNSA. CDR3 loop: CASSLSRGSTDTQYF. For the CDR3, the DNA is TGTGCCAGCAGCTTATCGAGGGGCAGCACAGATACGCAGTATTTT.

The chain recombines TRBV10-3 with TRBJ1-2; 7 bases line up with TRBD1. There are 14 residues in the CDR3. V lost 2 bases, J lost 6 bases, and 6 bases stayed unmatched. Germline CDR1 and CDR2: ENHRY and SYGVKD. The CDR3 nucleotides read TGTGCCATCAGTGAGGACAGGGTTCGGCATGGCTACACCTTC. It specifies CAISEDRVRHGYTF.

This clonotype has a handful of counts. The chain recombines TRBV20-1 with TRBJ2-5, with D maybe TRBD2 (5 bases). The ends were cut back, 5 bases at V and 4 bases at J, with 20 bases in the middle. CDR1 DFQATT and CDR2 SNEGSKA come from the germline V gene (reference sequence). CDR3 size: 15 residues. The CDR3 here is CSAPGVSTAGETQYF. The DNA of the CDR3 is TGCAGTGCTCCCGGGGTCTCCACAGCCGGAGAGACCCAGTACTTC.

The CDR3 sequence: CASSPGRNSGNTIYF. In DNA form, the CDR3 reads TGTGCCAGCAGTCCAGGACGGAACTCTGGAAACACCATATATTTT. This chain joins TRBV12-3 or TRBV12-4 and TRBJ1-3; the D is unclear. Trimming removed 5 bases at V and 0 bases at J, with 11 bases between. This CDR3 is built from 15 residues.

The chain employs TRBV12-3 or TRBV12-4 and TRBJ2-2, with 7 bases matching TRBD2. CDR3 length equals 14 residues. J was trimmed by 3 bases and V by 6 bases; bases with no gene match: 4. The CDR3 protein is CASRGGGYTGELFF. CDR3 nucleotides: TGTGCCAGCAGGGGCGGGGGATACACCGGGGAGCTGTTTTTT.

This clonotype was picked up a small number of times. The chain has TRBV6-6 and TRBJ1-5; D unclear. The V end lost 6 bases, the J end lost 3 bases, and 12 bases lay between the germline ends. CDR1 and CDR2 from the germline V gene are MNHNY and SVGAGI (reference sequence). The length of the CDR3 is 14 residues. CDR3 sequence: CASRSGGDNQPQHF. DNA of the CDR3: TGTGCCAGCAGATCCGGCGGCGACAATCAGCCCCAGCATTTT.

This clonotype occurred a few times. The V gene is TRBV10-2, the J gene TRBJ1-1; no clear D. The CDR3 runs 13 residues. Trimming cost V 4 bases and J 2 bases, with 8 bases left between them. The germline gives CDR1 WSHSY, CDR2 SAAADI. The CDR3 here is CASSGTDNTEAFF. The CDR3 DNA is TGCGCCAGCAGTGGGACCGACAACACTGAAGCTTTCTTT.

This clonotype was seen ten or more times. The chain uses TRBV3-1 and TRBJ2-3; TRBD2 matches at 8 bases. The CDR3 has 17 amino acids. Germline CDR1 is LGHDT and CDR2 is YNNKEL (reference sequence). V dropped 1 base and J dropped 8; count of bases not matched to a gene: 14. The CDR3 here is CASSQGPRAGARGTQYF. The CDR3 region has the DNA TGTGCCAGCAGCCAAGGCCCGAGAGCGGGGGCCAGGGGTACGCAGTATTTT.

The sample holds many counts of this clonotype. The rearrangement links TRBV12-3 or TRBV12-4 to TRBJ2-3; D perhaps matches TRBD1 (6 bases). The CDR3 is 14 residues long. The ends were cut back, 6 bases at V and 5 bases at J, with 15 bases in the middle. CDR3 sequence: CASSLTGSGDTQYF. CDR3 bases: TGTGCCAGCAGCCTCACAGGGTCTGGAGATACGCAGTATTTT.